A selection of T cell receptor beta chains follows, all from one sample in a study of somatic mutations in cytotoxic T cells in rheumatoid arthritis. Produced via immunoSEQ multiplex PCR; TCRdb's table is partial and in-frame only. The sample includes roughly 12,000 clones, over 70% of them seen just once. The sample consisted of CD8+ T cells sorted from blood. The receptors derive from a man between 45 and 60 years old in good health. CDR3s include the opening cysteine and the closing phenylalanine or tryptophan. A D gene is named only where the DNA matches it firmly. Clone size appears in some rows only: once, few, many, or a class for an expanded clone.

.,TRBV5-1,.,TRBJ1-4,CASREDLIEKLFF,TGCGCCAGCAGGGAGGACCTAATCGAAAAACTGTTTTTT
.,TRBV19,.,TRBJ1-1,CASSIGFTEAFF,TGTGCCAGTAGTATAGGATTCACTGAAGCTTTCTTT
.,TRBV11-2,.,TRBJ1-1,CASRSRRGGEAFF,TGTGCCAGCAGGTCCCGCCGCGGAGGGGAAGCTTTCTTT
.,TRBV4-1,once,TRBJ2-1,CASRLPGVYNEQFF,TGCGCCAGCAGGTTGCCGGGGGTGTACAATGAGCAGTTCTTC
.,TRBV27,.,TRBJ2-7,CASSPGNRLEQYF,TGTGCCAGCAGCCCCGGGAATAGGCTGGAGCAGTACTTC
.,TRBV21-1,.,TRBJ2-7,CASSGHRGFSYEQYF,TGTGCCAGCAGCGGACACAGGGGATTCTCCTACGAGCAGTACTTC
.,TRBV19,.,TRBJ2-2,CAIGTEYTGELFF,TGTGCCATCGGGACGGAGTACACCGGGGAGCTGTTTTTT
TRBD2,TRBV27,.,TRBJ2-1,CASSQRTGTSGYNEQFF,TGTGCCAGCAGTCAGCGGACAGGAACTAGCGGGTACAATGAGCAGTTCTTC
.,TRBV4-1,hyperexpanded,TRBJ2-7,CASSQANGGGEQYF,TGCGCCAGCAGCCAAGCAAATGGTGGGGGGGAGCAGTACTTC
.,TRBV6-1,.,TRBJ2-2,CAGGSGSGELFF,TGTGCCGGGGGCTCCGGGTCCGGGGAGCTGTTTTTT
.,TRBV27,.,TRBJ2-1,CASGRQGYAYNEQFF,TGTGCCAGCGGGCGCCAGGGATATGCGTACAATGAGCAGTTCTTC
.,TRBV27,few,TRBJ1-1,CASSDTGRVNTEAFF,TGTGCCAGCAGTGATACAGGGAGAGTGAACACTGAAGCTTTCTTT
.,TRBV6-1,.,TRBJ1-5,CASSPDRGSQPQHF,TGTGCCAGCAGTCCGGACCGAGGATCCCAGCCCCAGCATTTT
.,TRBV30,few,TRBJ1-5,CAWSGSNNQPQHF,TGTGCCTGGAGTGGCTCGAACAATCAGCCCCAGCATTTT